The 29 T cell receptor beta chains below were found in one sample sequenced in a study of early T cells in non-severe SARS-CoV-2 infection. TCRdb re-called the 5' RACE reads with MiXCR, one entry per CDR3 protein. The table shows some 80,000 distinct CDR3 sequences, with roughly an eighth occurring only once. The material sequenced was whole blood. All receptors derive from an adult who was a healthcare worker with PCR-confirmed SARS-CoV-2 infection or an uninfected control (not recorded which).

CDR3 residues: CASRIRGPNQPQHF. DNA of the CDR3: TGTGCCAGTAGGATCCGGGGACCGAATCAGCCCCAGCATTTT. V usage is TRBV19 and J usage is TRBJ1-5; possibly TRBD1 for D (5 bases). CDR3 length: 14 amino acids. The V end lost 6 bases, the J end lost 4 bases, and 13 bases lay between the germline ends. CDR1 and CDR2 (germline): LNHDA, SQIVND (reference sequence).

This clonotype was counted between two and nine times. This sequence joins TRBV3-1 and TRBJ1-1, with no clear D. The CDR3 is 15 residues long. The V gene's germline CDR1 is LGHDT and CDR2 YNNKEL (reference sequence). V dropped 0 bases and J dropped 3 bases, with 11 bases sitting between them. The CDR3 DNA sequence: TGTGCCAGCAGCCAAGAGTGGTCAAGGGACACTGAAGCTTTCTTT. Its translation: CASSQEWSRDTEAFF.

Ten or more counts support this clonotype. The J gene is TRBJ2-1, the V gene TRBV7-2; D is perhaps TRBD1 (6 bases). Germline V gene data show CDR1 as SGHTA and CDR2 as FQGNSA. The V gene lost 1 base and the J gene lost 5 bases, with 9 bases spanning the gap. CDR3 length: 14 amino acids. The CDR3 region is CASSLETGHNEQFF. DNA for the CDR3: TGTGCCAGCAGCTTAGAGACAGGACACAATGAGCAGTTCTTC.

This clonotype was found many times. The chain uses TRBV4-2 and TRBJ2-4; the match to TRBD2 covers 10 bases. The germline V gene encodes CDR1 LGHNA and CDR2 YNFKEQ. This CDR3 has 14 residues. V lost 8 bases, J lost 5 bases, and 6 bases stayed unmatched. CDR3 nucleotides: TGTGCCAGCTCGCTAGCGGGGGCCGAAAACATTCAGTACTTC. Protein product: CASSLAGAENIQYF.

This clonotype was observed many times. The chain links TRBV5-1 to TRBJ1-5; no clear D. V shed 0 bases and J shed 6 bases, with 13 bases lying between them. Per the germline V gene, CDR1 is SGHRS and CDR2 is YFSETQ. This CDR3 has 15 residues. The CDR3 loop is CASSLAGGFLQPQHF. The CDR3 nucleotides are TGCGCCAGCAGCTTGGCCGGTGGGTTCCTTCAGCCCCAGCATTTT.

The chain is built from TRBV20-1 and TRBJ2-3; 11 bases are a match to TRBD1. The CDR3 sequence is 15 residues long. The germline V gene encodes CDR1 DFQATT and CDR2 SNEGSKA (reference sequence). V shed 6 bases, J shed 4 bases, and the junction held 9 bases outside the gene matches. In nucleotides, the CDR3 is TGCAGTGCCCAGTTGAGGGACAGGGGGGCAGATACGCAGTATTTT. Encoded protein: CSAQLRDRGADTQYF.

V usage is TRBV9 and J usage is TRBJ1-2; TRBD1 is a possible D gene (6 bases). CDR3 length equals 16 residues. CDR1 is SGDLS and CDR2 is YYNGEE in the germline V gene. Trimming left V 0 bases short and J 7 bases short, with 19 bases between. The CDR3 nucleotides are TGTGCCAGCAGCGTAGAGGGCGACAGGCGGCCCTCTGGCTACACCTTC. Translating it yields CASSVEGDRRPSGYTF.

Here the CDR3 DNA reads TGCGCCACCCGACCCGATTTCGTGGAGCAGTTCTTC. Protein product: CATRPDFVEQFF. The genes are TRBV10-2 and TRBJ2-1; D remains ambiguous. The V end lost 10 bases, the J end lost 10 bases, and 17 bases lay between the germline ends. The CDR3 length is 12 residues. The V gene's germline CDR1 is WSHSY and CDR2 SAAADI.

This chain links TRBV20-1 with TRBJ2-7; the match to TRBD1 covers 11 bases. V was pared by 6 bases and J by 3 bases, with 4 bases of the junction left unmatched. The CDR3 is made up of 13 amino acids. Germline CDR1 and CDR2: DFQATT and SNEGSKA (reference sequence). CDR3 in amino acids: CSAVGTGGYEQYF. The CDR3 region has the DNA TGCAGTGCCGTCGGGACAGGGGGCTACGAGCAGTACTTC.

This clonotype was counted many times. This sequence joins TRBV6-6 and TRBJ2-3; 9 nucleotides line up with TRBD1. This CDR3 spans 13 amino acids. Unmatched junction bases numbered 2, after V lost 8 bases and J lost 2 bases. Looked up from germline, CDR1 is MNHNY and CDR2 is SVGAGI (reference sequence). CDR3 protein: CASGDRDTDTQYF. The CDR3 nucleotides are TGTGCCAGCGGGGACAGGGACACAGATACGCAGTATTTT.

CDR3 nucleotides: TGCAGTGCTAGAGATCTAAGTGAAGCTTTCTTT. This translates into CSARDLSEAFF. V usage is TRBV20-1 and J usage is TRBJ1-1; D is undetermined. CDR1 DFQATT and CDR2 SNEGSKA come from the germline V gene (reference sequence). The CDR3 extends over 11 amino acids. V lost 0 bases to trimming and J lost 7 bases, with 6 bases between them.

This clonotype appeared many times. This chain uses TRBV5-1 with TRBJ2-5, with D hard to call. Germline-derived CDR1 and CDR2 are SGHRS and YFSETQ. The CDR3 loop spans 13 amino acids. Trimming took off 0 bases at V and 1 base at J, with 4 bases between the two ends. The CDR3 coding sequence is TGCGCCAGCAGCTTGGGAACCCAAGAGACCCAGTACTTC. It encodes CASSLGTQETQYF.

The V gene is TRBV24-1, the J gene TRBJ1-2; no definite D call. The germline CDR1 and CDR2 sequences are KGHDR and SFDVKD. Trimming left V 8 bases short and J 7 bases short, with 7 bases between. The CDR3 sequence is 10 residues long. In DNA form, the CDR3 reads TGTGCCACCAAAGGGCGTGGCTACACCTTC. The encoded protein is CATKGRGYTF.

This rearrangement joins TRBV29-1 to TRBJ2-3; D is undetermined. V dropped 0 bases and J dropped 2 bases, with 6 bases sitting between them. Germline V CDR1 and CDR2: SQVTM, ANQGSEA. The CDR3 covers 13 residues. The CDR3 DNA follows: TGCAGCGTTGAAGAGGAAAACACAGATACGCAGTATTTT. Its translation is CSVEEENTDTQYF.

The chain joins TRBV11-2 to TRBJ2-4, with TRBD2 matching 7 bases. CDR1 SGHAT and CDR2 FQNNGV come from the germline V gene. J was trimmed by 11 bases and V by 1 base; bases with no gene match: 8. This CDR3 is 14 amino acids long. DNA of the CDR3: TGTGCCAGCAGCTTAGTGGGGCAGGCGGGGGTTCAGTACTTC. Translation gives CASSLVGQAGVQYF.

This clonotype showed up just a few times. This chain joins TRBV2 and TRBJ2-7; 10 nucleotides agree with TRBD2. With 6 bases clipped from V and 7 bases from J, the junction kept 9 bases outside the gene matches. CDR3 length: 14 amino acids. Germline lookup yields CDR1 SNHLY and CDR2 FYNNEI. The CDR3 region has the DNA TGTGCCAGCAGGGGGACTAGCGCCCCCGGGGAGCAGTACTTC. It yields the protein CASRGTSAPGEQYF.

This clonotype was observed a handful of times. V gene TRBV6-2 or TRBV6-3 combines with J gene TRBJ2-3; D uncertain. The germline V gene encodes CDR1 MNHEY and CDR2 SVGEGT. The CDR3 sequence is 14 residues long. Trimming shortened V by 7 bases and J by 2 bases, and 13 bases separated the two germline ends. CDR3 sequence: CASNPGSFTDTQYF. The CDR3 bases are TGTGCCAGCAATCCGGGCAGTTTCACAGATACGCAGTATTTT.

This clonotype came up many times. The gene calls are TRBV30 and TRBJ2-5, with a tentative D call TRBD2 (5 bases). This CDR3 spans 12 amino acids. Germline V gene sequence: CDR1 GTSNPN, CDR2 SVGIG (reference sequence). The V gene lost 3 bases and the J gene lost 5 bases, with 10 bases spanning the gap. The CDR3 DNA is TGTGCCTGGAGGACCGGGATGGAGACCCAGTACTTC. Translation: CAWRTGMETQYF.

Ten or more counts support this clonotype. The V call is TRBV2, the J call TRBJ2-2; D might be TRBD1 (6 bases). The CDR3 length is 14 residues. In germline, CDR1 is SNHLY, CDR2 FYNNEI. Trimming removed 5 bases from V and 4 bases from J, with 11 bases in between. CDR3 DNA: TGTGCCAGCAGTACTGACAGGACCACCGGGGAGCTGTTTTTT. As protein: CASSTDRTTGELFF.

This clonotype was counted between two and nine times. The chain employs TRBV27 and TRBJ1-1; D may be TRBD1 (6 bases). V lost 2 bases and J lost 4, with 14 bases in between. Germline-derived CDR1 and CDR2 are MNHEY and SMNVEV (reference sequence). This CDR3 is built from 15 residues. In DNA, the CDR3 is TGTGCCAGCAGTTTAACCCCAGGGGTAGGCACTGAAGCTTTCTTT. This encodes CASSLTPGVGTEAFF.

This clonotype was detected ten times or more. The CDR3 DNA is TGTGCCTGGAGTGTACTAGGAACTGGGGCCAACGTCCTGACTTTC. Its translation is CAWSVLGTGANVLTF. This chain connects TRBV30 to TRBJ2-6, with D tentatively TRBD2 (5 bases). The CDR3 is 15 amino acids. CDR1 is GTSNPN and CDR2 is SVGIG in the germline V gene (reference sequence). The germline V and J ends were trimmed by 0 bases and 2 bases, with 8 bases remaining between them.

This clonotype came up many times. The chain carries TRBV12-3 or TRBV12-4 and TRBJ1-6, with D tentatively TRBD1 (6 bases). Trimming took 3 bases from V and 1 from J, leaving 19 bases between them. CDR3 length: 19 residues. The CDR3: CASSFGTARGGSYNSPLHF. CDR3 DNA sequence: TGTGCCAGCAGTTTTGGGACTGCGCGAGGGGGGTCCTATAATTCACCCCTCCACTTT.

This clonotype occurred many times. The chain has TRBV18 and TRBJ1-5, with D possibly matching TRBD1 (6 bases). Germline-derived CDR1 and CDR2 are KGHSH and LQKENI. The V and J ends lost 5 bases and 2 bases respectively, with 10 bases between them. The CDR3 is 14 residues long. CDR3 DNA: TGTGCCAGCTCAGGGCGACAGGGCAATCAGCCCCAGCATTTT. Protein product: CASSGRQGNQPQHF.

The chain couples TRBV12-3 or TRBV12-4 to TRBJ2-5; 7 nucleotides line up with TRBD2. The CDR3 covers 15 residues. Trimming at V came to 1 base and at J to 7 bases, leaving 9 bases not matched to a gene. The CDR3 bases are TGTGCCAGCAGTTTAGGGACCCCAGGCGGGGGGACCCAGTACTTC. It translates to CASSLGTPGGGTQYF.

The table lists this clonotype with a few counts. The chain carries TRBV7-2 and TRBJ2-3; TRBD2 matches 12 bases. The CDR3 contains 16 residues. CDR1 and CDR2 from the germline V gene are SGHTA and FQGNSA. V lost 5 bases, J lost 8 bases, and 11 bases stayed unmatched. DNA of the CDR3: TGTGCCAGCAGCAAGAAGTCTAGCGGGGGGGCGGGTACGCAGTATTTT. Translation gives CASSKKSSGGAGTQYF.

V and J are TRBV5-1 and TRBJ2-1, with 8 bases that match TRBD2. The germline V gene has CDR1 SGHRS and CDR2 YFSETQ. This CDR3 region has 14 residues. Germline trimming cut 1 base from V and 6 bases from J; bases unmatched to any gene: 3. The CDR3 DNA reads as TGCGCCAGCAGCTTGCGGGGGGGCCCCAATGAGCAGTTCTTC. Its translation is CASSLRGGPNEQFF.

There are many counts of this clonotype. The chain has TRBV5-5 and TRBJ1-5; 7 nucleotides match TRBD1. This CDR3 is 15 amino acids long. V lost 4 bases, J lost 3 bases, and 7 bases stayed unmatched. Germline CDR1 reads SGHKS; CDR2 reads YYEKEE (reference sequence). The CDR3 reads CASSGTGQPNQPQHF. In nucleotides, the CDR3 is TGTGCCAGCAGCGGGACGGGACAGCCCAATCAGCCCCAGCATTTT.

This clonotype was counted many times. The rearrangement links TRBV6-6 to TRBJ2-3; TRBD1 aligns across 7 bases. The junction had 11 bases not matched to a gene; V was cut back by 6 bases and J by 2 bases. The V gene's germline CDR1 is MNHNY and CDR2 SVGAGI (reference sequence). The CDR3 length is 16 residues. CDR3 protein: CASSPGQAKFTDTQYF. CDR3 coding DNA: TGTGCCAGCAGCCCCGGACAGGCAAAATTCACAGATACGCAGTATTTT.

The chain employs TRBV10-3 and TRBJ2-1, with D perhaps matching TRBD1 (5 bases). Deletions cut 10 bases from V and 5 bases from J, with 12 bases between. This CDR3 comprises 12 residues. Germline V gene data show CDR1 as ENHRY and CDR2 as SYGVKD. The CDR3 region is CATASTDNEQFF. The CDR3 coding sequence is TGTGCCACCGCATCGACAGACAATGAGCAGTTCTTC.